The next 9 T cell receptor beta chains were all read from a single sample in a study of CD8 T cells in ankylosing spondylitis. TCRdb re-analysed the 5' RACE reads in MiXCR, keeping a single row per CDR3 protein. This sample has roughly 48,000 distinct CDR3 sequences, with roughly 7.4% found just once. The specimen was blood, either unsorted or a sorted T cell fraction (not recorded which). The receptor set was obtained from a female donor with ankylosing spondylitis or in good health (not recorded which).

This clonotype was counted at least ten times. This rearrangement joins TRBV5-6 to TRBJ2-4; D could derive from TRBD1 or TRBD2 (5 bases each). The germline CDR1 and CDR2 sequences are SGHDT and YYEEEE. The V end was cut by 4 bases, the J end by 12 bases, with 14 bases between. The CDR3 length is 12 residues. CDR3 in DNA: TGTGCCAGCAGCCCCCCCGCCGGGGCTCAGTACTTC. It is translated as CASSPPAGAQYF.

In its sample, this clonotype was seen many times. This chain uses TRBV20-1 with TRBJ2-5; 7 nucleotides align to TRBD2. The length of the CDR3 is 10 residues. The germline V gene encodes CDR1 DFQATT and CDR2 SNEGSKA (reference sequence). Trimming took 6 bases from V and 9 from J; bases not matched to a gene: 4. CDR3 loop: CSALRGAQYF. CDR3 in DNA: TGCAGTGCCCTCCGGGGGGCCCAGTACTTC.

The CDR3 coding sequence is TGCGCCAGCAGCTTGGTAGGGCCTAGCACAGATACGCAGTATTTT. Translation gives CASSLVGPSTDTQYF. V is TRBV5-1 and J is TRBJ2-3, with D hard to call. This CDR3 region has 15 residues. CDR1 and CDR2 from the germline V gene are SGHRS and YFSETQ. V lost 0 bases and J lost 0, with 8 bases in between.

This clonotype appeared many times. This chain uses TRBV29-1 with TRBJ2-7; maybe TRBD2 (7 bases). Germline assignment: CDR1 SQVTM and CDR2 ANQGSEA. V lost 6 bases, J lost 1 base, and 16 bases lay in between. The CDR3 is 14 residues long. The CDR3 sequence: CSVGGPYTSYEQYV. The CDR3 nucleotides read TGCAGCGTCGGGGGGCCGTATACTTCCTACGAGCAGTACGTC.

This clonotype was detected ten times or more. The genes are TRBV2 and TRBJ1-6; 8 bases are a match to TRBD1. Per the germline V gene, CDR1 is SNHLY and CDR2 is FYNNEI. This CDR3 has 14 amino acids. V was clipped by 6 bases and J by 4 bases; unmatched bases: 2. This chain's CDR3 is CASRRTGYNSPLHF. The DNA for the CDR3 is TGTGCCAGCAGAAGGACAGGGTATAATTCACCCCTCCACTTT.

This clonotype was detected only a few times. This rearrangement joins TRBV5-5 to TRBJ1-1; the D gene is possibly TRBD1 (6 bases). Germline CDR1 and CDR2: SGHKS and YYEKEE (reference sequence). Trimming shortened V by 1 base and J by 4 bases, and 14 bases separated the two germline ends. The CDR3 is 15 amino acids. The CDR3 DNA reads TGTGCCAGCAGCTTGAGGGGGGGGCGAGGCACTGAAGCTTTCTTT. This gives the protein CASSLRGGRGTEAFF.

A few counts support this clonotype. J is TRBJ1-2 and V is TRBV7-9; D remains unclear. The germline V gene encodes CDR1 SEHNR and CDR2 FQNEAQ (reference sequence). V was shortened by 3 bases and J by 2 bases, with 10 bases between the two germline ends. The CDR3 totals 14 residues. CDR3 protein: CASSFLTGNYGYTF. CDR3 coding DNA: TGTGCCAGCAGCTTCCTAACGGGGAACTATGGCTACACCTTC.

This clonotype was found many times. CDR3 bases: TGTGCCAGCAGACCTGGGGTTCAAGATACGCAGTATTTT. It encodes CASRPGVQDTQYF. The chain carries TRBV13 and TRBJ2-3; D unclear. Trimming stripped 6 bases from V and 5 bases from J, with 12 bases between. The V gene's germline CDR1 is PRHDT and CDR2 FYEKMQ (reference sequence). The CDR3 covers 13 residues.

This clonotype was seen at least ten times. The chain combines TRBV24-1 with TRBJ2-3; 9 positions agree with TRBD1. V lost 3 bases, J lost 8 bases, and 8 bases stayed unmatched. This CDR3 is built from 15 residues. Germline V gene sequence: CDR1 KGHDR, CDR2 SFDVKD. The CDR3 loop is CATSDTRQGEGTQYF. The CDR3 DNA sequence: TGTGCCACCAGTGATACACGACAGGGGGAAGGTACGCAGTATTTT.